Following are 7 T cell receptor beta chains from one sample sequenced in a study of blood T cell repertoires in COVID-19. Produced via immunoSEQ multiplex PCR; TCRdb's table is partial and in-frame only. Of tens of thousands of clones in the sample, 76% were seen once. The sequencing input was peripheral blood. These receptors originate from a man in his 70s with active or convalescent COVID-19.

The genes are TRBV3-1 (or the pseudogene TRBV3-2) and TRBJ1-1, with no clear D. CDR1 is LGHDT and CDR2 is YNNKEL in the germline V gene (reference sequence). V was pared by 2 bases and J by 2 bases, with 3 bases between. This CDR3 has 12 amino acids. The chain's CDR3 is CASSQLNTEAFF. The CDR3 nucleotides are TGTGCCAGCAGCCAACTAAACACTGAAGCTTTCTTT.

J is TRBJ2-1 and V is TRBV18, with D maybe TRBD1 (5 bases). Germline loops: CDR1 KGHSH, CDR2 LQKENI. Between the trimmed V and J ends, which lost 1 base and 7 bases, there was a span of 11 bases. The CDR3 totals 14 residues. CDR3 sequence reads: CASSPRQGSNEQFF. CDR3 nucleotide sequence: TGTGCCAGCTCACCACGGCAGGGTTCGAATGAGCAGTTCTTC.

The V and J genes are TRBV4-1 and TRBJ1-4, with no clear D. Germline V lookup: CDR1 MGHRA, CDR2 YSYEKL. The CDR3 spans 15 residues. Trimming stripped 4 bases from V and 0 bases from J, with 9 bases between. The CDR3 region has the DNA TGCGCCAGCAGCCTAGCTCTTGCAACTAATGAAAAACTGTTTTTT. It translates to CASSLALATNEKLFF.

The rearrangement joins TRBV6-5 to TRBJ1-6; D is possibly TRBD1 (6 bases). Germline CDR1 and CDR2: MNHEY and SVGAGI. Trimming shortened V by 3 bases and J by 2 bases, and 11 bases separated the two germline ends. The CDR3 consists of 16 residues. CDR3 coding DNA: TGTGCCAGCAGTTATGCAGGGGACCCCTATAATTCACCCCTCCACTTT. Encoded protein: CASSYAGDPYNSPLHF.

J is TRBJ2-7 and V is TRBV11-3, with 7 bases lining up with TRBD1. This CDR3 is built from 13 residues. V gave up 5 bases and J gave up 5 bases; unmatched junction bases: 6. Germline V gene data show CDR1 as SGHNT and CDR2 as YENEEA. The CDR3 sequence: CASSQGQGDEQYF. The CDR3 DNA is TGTGCCAGCAGCCAAGGGCAGGGGGACGAGCAGTACTTC.

V usage is TRBV4-2 and J usage is TRBJ1-1, with a weak D call TRBD1 (5 bases). Trimming stripped 4 bases from V and 6 bases from J, with 12 bases between. The CDR3 totals 13 residues. In germline, CDR1 is LGHNA, CDR2 YNFKEQ. Here the CDR3 reads CASSPGIGSEAFF. In DNA form, the CDR3 reads TGTGCCAGCAGCCCAGGGATCGGCTCTGAAGCTTTCTTT.

The CDR3 here is CASSQEPSGGTDTQYF. DNA for the CDR3: TGTGCCAGCAGCCAAGAGCCTAGCGGGGGAACAGATACGCAGTATTTT. This chain uses TRBV3-1 (or the pseudogene TRBV3-2) with TRBJ2-3; 10 nucleotides match TRBD2. Germline CDR1 reads LGHDT; CDR2 reads YNNKEL (reference sequence). V gave up 0 bases and J gave up 3 bases; unmatched junction bases: 3. This CDR3 has 16 residues.